Listed below are T cell receptor beta chains from one sample, sequenced in a study of blood T cell repertoires in COVID-19. Sequencing was performed with immunoSEQ multiplex PCR; in TCRdb, only in-frame clones are kept and a portion is missing. The table lists fewer than 80,000 clones, about 76% of them singletons. The sample was peripheral blood. The receptors derive from a human donor in a cohort sampled during active COVID-19. Each CDR3 is given with its conserved first and last residue. D genes are given only for firm matches.

>TRBV11-2|TRBJ1-4|TRBD1
CASSRDRGNEKLFF
>TRBV5-1|TRBJ2-6|.
CASSLDGGPAGANVLTF
>TRBV5-4|TRBJ1-2|.
CASSLVGQSYGYTF
>TRBV5-4|TRBJ1-2|.
CASSTTGNYGYTF
>TRBV3-1/TRBV3-2|TRBJ1-2|TRBD1
CASSERPGTGVGYTF
>TRBV5-1|TRBJ2-5|.
CASSLTGEDRETQYF
>TRBV19|TRBJ2-1|TRBD2
CASRYSAGRLRNEQFF
>TRBV7-8|TRBJ2-3|TRBD2
CASSLELRAGRTDTQYF
>TRBV19|TRBJ1-1|.
CASRGYTTEAFF
>TRBV7-9|TRBJ2-1|.
CASSLLSDEQFF
>TRBV18|TRBJ1-6|TRBD1
CASSPGQGGSPLHF
>TRBV6-1|TRBJ1-2|TRBD1
CASSVGQGAGNYGYTF
>TRBV6-5|TRBJ1-5|TRBD1
CASSYGTGSNQPQHF
>TRBV6-5|TRBJ2-5|.
CASAREPYVTQYF
>TRBV19|TRBJ2-1|.
CASSIVNKNEQFF
>TRBV7-9|TRBJ2-2|.
CASSLDRTGTGELFF
>TRBV30|TRBJ2-5|TRBD2
CAWSGGGGRETQYF
>TRBV2|TRBJ1-6|.
CASSVRGNSPLHF
>TRBV2|TRBJ1-2|.
CASFSGVGYTF
>TRBV6-5|TRBJ1-1|.
CASSREWSVPEAFF
>TRBV29-1|TRBJ1-5|.
CSVEVSGDQPQHF
>TRBV2|TRBJ2-2|TRBD2
CASSGLAVYTGELFF
>TRBV5-8|TRBJ2-3|TRBD2
CASSSRAGEFTDTQYF
>TRBV5-1|TRBJ2-1|.
CASSFLLAGVNEQFF
>TRBV5-1|TRBJ1-2|TRBD1
CASSLGQGNPANYGYTF
>TRBV7-9|TRBJ1-4|.
CASSPSLAGPGEKLFF
>TRBV11-2|TRBJ2-6|.
CASSLLRSGANVLTF
>TRBV11-1|TRBJ2-2|TRBD1
CASSPQGAGTGELFF
>TRBV7-2|TRBJ2-1|.
CASSLGMRQREQFF
>TRBV29-1|TRBJ2-1|TRBD2
CSVGEGSRNEQFF
>TRBV25-1|TRBJ2-5|.
CASSDQGLQETQYF
>TRBV18|TRBJ2-3|TRBD2
CASSLELAVSTDTQYF
>TRBV7-9|TRBJ1-6|.
CASSLDFQGKTYNSPLHF